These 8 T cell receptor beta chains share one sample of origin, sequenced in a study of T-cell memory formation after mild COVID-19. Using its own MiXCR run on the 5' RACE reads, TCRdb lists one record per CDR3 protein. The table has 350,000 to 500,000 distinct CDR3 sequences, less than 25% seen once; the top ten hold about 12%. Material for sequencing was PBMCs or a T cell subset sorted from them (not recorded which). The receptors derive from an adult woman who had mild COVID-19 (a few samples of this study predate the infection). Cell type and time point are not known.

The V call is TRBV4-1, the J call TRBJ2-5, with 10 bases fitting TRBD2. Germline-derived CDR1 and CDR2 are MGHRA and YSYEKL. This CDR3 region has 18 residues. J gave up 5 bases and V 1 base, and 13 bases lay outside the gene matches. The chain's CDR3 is CASSQGGSSGGLGETQYF. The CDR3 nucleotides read TGCGCCAGCAGCCAAGGAGGGTCTAGCGGGGGTCTCGGGGAGACCCAGTACTTC.

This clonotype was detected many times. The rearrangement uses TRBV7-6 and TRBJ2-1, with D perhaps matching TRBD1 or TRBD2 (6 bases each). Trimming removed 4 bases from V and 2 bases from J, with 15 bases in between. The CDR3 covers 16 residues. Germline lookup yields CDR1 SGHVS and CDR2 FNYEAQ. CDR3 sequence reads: CASSSVGGGTYNEQFF. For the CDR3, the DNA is TGTGCCAGCAGCTCGGTAGGGGGAGGCACCTACAATGAGCAGTTCTTC.

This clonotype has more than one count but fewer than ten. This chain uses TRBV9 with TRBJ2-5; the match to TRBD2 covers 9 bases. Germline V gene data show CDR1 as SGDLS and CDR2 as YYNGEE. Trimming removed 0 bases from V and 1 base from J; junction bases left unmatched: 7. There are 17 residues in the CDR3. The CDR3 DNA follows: TGTGCCAGCAGCGTAGGTGGAAGCGGGGGGCCCCAAGAGACCCAGTACTTC. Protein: CASSVGGSGGPQETQYF.

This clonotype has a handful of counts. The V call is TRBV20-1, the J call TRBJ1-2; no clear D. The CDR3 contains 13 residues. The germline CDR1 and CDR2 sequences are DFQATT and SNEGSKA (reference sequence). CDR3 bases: TGCAGCGCACCCGTCCCGGGGAACTATGGCTACACCTTC. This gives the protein CSAPVPGNYGYTF.

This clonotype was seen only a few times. The CDR3 DNA is TGTGCCACCAGTGATAGCGGACAGGCCGCCGGTGAGCAGTACTTC. Residues: CATSDSGQAAGEQYF. The chain combines TRBV24-1 with TRBJ2-7, with 7 bases identical to TRBD1. This CDR3 contains 15 residues. Germline loops: CDR1 KGHDR, CDR2 SFDVKD. After removal of 3 bases from V and 7 bases from J, the junction contained 11 bases not matched to a gene.

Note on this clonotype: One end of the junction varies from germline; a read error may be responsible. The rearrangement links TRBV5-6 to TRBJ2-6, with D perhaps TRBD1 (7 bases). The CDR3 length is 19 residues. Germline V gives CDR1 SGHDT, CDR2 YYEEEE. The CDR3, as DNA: TGTGCCAGCAGCTTAGCCAGACAGGGAGGCCTCTCTGGGGCCAACGTCCTAACTTTC. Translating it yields CASSLARQGGLSGANVLTF.

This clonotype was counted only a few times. The DNA of the CDR3 is TGTGCCAGCAGCTTAAGGGGGCGAGACAATGAGCAGTTCTTC. Its translation: CASSLRGRDNEQFF. This sequence joins TRBV11-2 and TRBJ2-1, with 7 positions matching TRBD1. Trimming cost V 2 bases and J 5 bases; bases outside gene matches: 3. CDR1 is SGHAT and CDR2 is FQNNGV in the germline V gene. The CDR3 is 14 amino acids.

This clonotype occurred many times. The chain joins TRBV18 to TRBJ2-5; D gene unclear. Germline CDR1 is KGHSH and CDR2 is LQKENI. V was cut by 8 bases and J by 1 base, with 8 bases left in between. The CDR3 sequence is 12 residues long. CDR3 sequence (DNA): TGTGCCAGCAGCCCCCTCCAAGAGACCCAGTACTTC. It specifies CASSPLQETQYF.